This T cell receptor beta chain was sequenced during a study of cytomegalovirus exposure and HLA in healthy donors. As concerns this clone: Its matching antigen is unknown.

General study points: The study designated 150 to 200 TCR beta chains cytomegalovirus-associated. Most TCRs appeared rarely, but some public TCRs recurred in many donors.

After removal of 1 base from V and 1 base from J, the junction contained 5 bases not matched to a gene. The V gene's germline CDR1 is LNHNV and CDR2 YYDKDF (reference sequence). The CDR3 is 17 residues long. PCR was performed using 60 Vbeta and 13 Jbeta primers. Only in-frame clones appear in the TCRdb table, and some are missing; sequencing was by immunoSEQ multiplex PCR. The table for this sample gives roughly 62,000 clones. This rearrangement joins TRBV15 to TRBJ2-5; 11 nucleotides align to TRBD2. The sequencing input was PBMCs. This TCR came from a male donor in good health and CMV-seronegative. CDR3 coding DNA: TGTGCCACCAGCAGAGCATTAGCGGGGGGGCTCCAAGAGACCCAGTACTTC. Encoded protein: CATSRALAGGLQETQYF.